Listed below are T cell receptor beta chains from one sample, sequenced in a study of T cell responses to AZD1222 COVID-19 vaccine. Profiling relied on immunoSEQ multiplex PCR, and the TCRdb table lists in-frame clones only, not all of them. The sample holds tens of thousands of clones, 90% to 95% seen once. Here the sequenced sample was peripheral blood, taken 28 days after the second dose of the MenACWY control vaccine. These receptors were obtained from an adult who received the MenACWY meningococcal vaccine as a control. CDR3s include the opening cysteine and the closing phenylalanine or tryptophan. Clone size is not always given. Where it is, it says once, few, many or a class for expanded clones.

cdr3_aa,j_call,v_call,clone_size
CASSQDFTSGDNEQFF,TRBJ2-1,TRBV4-3,-
CASSFNVKMGQLQYF,TRBJ2-7,TRBV27,-
CASSFAGSNEKLFF,TRBJ1-4,TRBV27,-
CASSLGGHFSGNTIYF,TRBJ1-3,TRBV11-1,-
CASSLAQGVTGELFF,TRBJ2-2,TRBV27,-
CASSLDRDEQYF,TRBJ2-7,TRBV5-4,-
CATSRRPVAGGVVKTQYF,TRBJ2-5,TRBV15,-
CASSLEVDYYGYTF,TRBJ1-2,TRBV11-2,-
CASSRGTEAFF,TRBJ1-1,TRBV28,-
CASSRGSNQPQHF,TRBJ1-5,TRBV7-9,once
CASTGKGDVRNTEAFF,TRBJ1-1,TRBV10-3,-
CASSLVQGPYEQYF,TRBJ2-7,TRBV5-1,-
CASSFISRTYEQYF,TRBJ2-7,TRBV5-6,-
CASSQEPGQRNSPLHF,TRBJ1-6,TRBV4-1,-
CASSFGTEQYF,TRBJ2-7,TRBV27,-
CASSTQGYGDQPQHF,TRBJ1-5,TRBV21-1,-
CASSPGTRTDTQYF,TRBJ2-3,TRBV7-3,-
CASSSGQVGYEQYF,TRBJ2-7,TRBV5-1,-
CAWSGGGRGDEKLFF,TRBJ1-4,TRBV30,-
CSVVGGSSYNEQFF,TRBJ2-1,TRBV29-1,few
CASSGRAGDTQYF,TRBJ2-3,TRBV2,-
CASGLLAGGRYEQYF,TRBJ2-7,TRBV21-1,once
CASSGALDNEQFF,TRBJ2-1,TRBV9,few
CASSINSNNEQFF,TRBJ2-1,TRBV12-3/TRBV12-4,once
CASSERLEISGNTIYF,TRBJ1-3,TRBV6-1,-
CASSQQGSSYNEQFF,TRBJ2-1,TRBV13,-